This T cell receptor (beta chain) was found in a study of blood T cell repertoires in COVID-19. The authors' processing: Counts of nucleated cells, estimated from reference gene primer amplification, were obtained. Libraries were prepared by immunoSEQ multiplex PCR; TCRdb keeps only in-frame clonotypes and omits some of them. That table furnishes V, J and clone size, whereas the DNA furnished D and trimming. This sample yields 150,000 to 200,000 clones, of which approximately 80% are seen a single time; approximately 1.5% belongs to the top ten. The CDR3 totals 13 residues. V was clipped by 4 bases and J by 3 bases; unmatched bases: 3. The germline CDR1 and CDR2 sequences are SGHNT and YENEEA.

The specimen sequenced was peripheral blood. The chain is built from TRBV11-3 and TRBJ2-7; 7 bases map to TRBD1. This receptor was taken from a human donor in a cohort sampled during active COVID-19. The CDR3 is CASSSRDSYEQYF. CDR3 DNA sequence: TGTGCCAGCAGCTCCCGGGACAGCTACGAGCAGTACTTC.